This T cell receptor (beta chain) was recorded in a study of T cells in women clearing cervical HPV infection (dated by TCRdb to 2017 to 2018). Regarding the study in general: The cases were roughly 23 women with histologically confirmed HPV16-related CIN3 or worse, and 2 of those women had invasive cancers. Among cases, blood sampling came a median of 149 days after lesion detection, with an interquartile range of about 85 to 200 days. The exploratory proof-of-principle case-control study was nested within the Guanacaste HPV Natural History Study in Costa Rica and compared TCR repertoires across cervical HPV16 outcomes. In the parent cohort, some 10,000 women aged 18 or older were enrolled in Guanacaste, Costa Rica, during about 1992 to 1994 and were followed for seven years. Case blood was taken at the visit when the lesion was first identified, whereas control blood was taken when infection was no longer detected. Five blinded duplicates per group were added as quality controls, so that approximately 60 samples were obtained: some 50 participants and around 10 replicates. The 20 to 25 controls were women who cleared a single incident HPV16 infection within 12 months without developing precancer or cancer. Cases and controls were matched on year of sample collection and on age within five years. Median age was roughly 35 years in cases versus approximately 37 in controls, and baseline characteristics did not differ significantly. Since only a few of the women had HLA typing available, the possibility that HLA type was acting as a confounder could not be ruled out. Beyond this particular receptor, the publication reports: Because the number of T cells per sample was unknown, the richness differences could reflect varying T-cell content rather than repertoire biology. Random forest classifiers that combined richness and V gene abundances separated cases from controls with an estimated AUC of around 0.84. Whether associations preceded infection or resulted from infection could not be shown with the cross-sectional design, and effector/memory subsets and HPV-specific T cells were not isolated. Lower TRBV6-7 relative abundance was observed in cases than in controls (roughly 0.11% versus 0.16%; Bonferroni P = 0.0008). Across sequencing depths, CIN3+ cases showed significantly higher TCR repertoire richness than controls, but evenness did not differ between the groups.

Every participant had a single incident cervical HPV16 infection, and prevalent HPV16 infections were excluded. Cervical HPV DNA was detected with MY09/MY11 PCR, and genotyping was done by dot-blot hybridization. Fifteen mL of heparinized blood were centrifuged, and the buffy coat was split into aliquots, frozen at -30 degrees C, and then kept at -80 degrees C. Genomic DNA was extracted from buffy coat specimens using QIAGEN kits. A remark on this clone: Its target antigen remains unknown. The CDR3 goes on 3 residues after the read ends, and that part is filled in from the germline J gene.

Using the immunoSEQ assay, multiplex PCR amplified TCR beta CDR3 regions from an average of around 1.2 ug of genomic DNA per sample. Primer bias was corrected in the assay by using a complete synthetic TCR repertoire to establish an amplification baseline. The amplicons were sequenced on the Illumina platform. The authors' analysis ran thus. Sequence errors were corrected by clustering with frequency ratios and a modified nearest-neighbor algorithm, and the sequences were then analyzed in the immunoSEQ Analyzer using IMGT gene definitions. At each rarefaction depth, TCR richness and evenness were averaged across 20 rarefaction repeats, and any sample with fewer sequences than the depth was left out. Wilcoxon rank sum tests with FDR correction were used to compare relative abundances of V, D and J genes between the groups. Blinded duplicates gave an intraclass correlation of over 90% for TCR richness and an average of about 74% across under 75 gene segments. This is the immuneACCESS table as TCRdb keeps it, with only in-frame sequences that have V and J called. A part of the clones is gone; compared with another copy, unresolved V genes explain less than half, and the rest is unexplained. For V, J and clone size, that table is used; D and trimming come from the DNA. The table kept for this sample lists 31,000 or so clones. Of the sample, about 4.6% falls within the top ten clones.

The CDR3 covers 14 residues, taking in both the cysteine and the phenylalanine. Only the CDR3 bases that were read are kept: 33 of them, in frame from base 1. V lost 3 bases and J lost 3 bases, and the count of bases not matched to a germline gene is 3. CDR1 LNHDA and CDR2 SQIVND were looked up in the germline V gene (reference sequence). The chain is made from TRBV19 and TRBJ2-7; 9 middle bases align to TRBD1. The TCR comes from a woman between 18 and 75 years old with a cervical HPV16 infection that either progressed to CIN3+ or cleared (not recorded which). The sequencing sample was made of blood buffy coat. The CDR3 region: CASSIRDRDYEQYF. Incomplete CDR3 DNA: TGTGCCAGTAGTATCCGGGACAGGGACTACGAG.